The T cell receptor (beta chain) described here comes from a study of T-cell memory formation after mild COVID-19. One entry per CDR3 protein results from TCRdb running MiXCR on the 5' RACE reads. The sample has about 410,000 distinct CDR3 sequences, about a quarter seen once; the top ten hold around 12%. Study results and limitations: Later expanders leaned CD4+, whereas clones that contracted between day 15 and 85 were balanced CD4/CD8.

In regard to this clonotype: Its antigen is unidentified.

Trimming at V came to 1 base and at J to 1 base, leaving 11 bases not matched to a gene. Germline CDR1 and CDR2: DFQATT and SNEGSKA (reference sequence). The CDR3 sequence is 17 residues long. The sequence was collected from an adult woman who had mild COVID-19 (a few samples of this study predate the infection). Cell type and time point are not known. The V and J genes are TRBV20-1 and TRBJ2-7, with 9 bases identical to TRBD2. Material for sequencing was PBMCs or a T cell subset sorted from them (not recorded which). The CDR3 DNA reads TGCAGTGCTAGAGTCGGAAAGACTAGCGGTAGTTCCTACGAGCAGTACTTC. This gives the protein CSARVGKTSGSSYEQYF.